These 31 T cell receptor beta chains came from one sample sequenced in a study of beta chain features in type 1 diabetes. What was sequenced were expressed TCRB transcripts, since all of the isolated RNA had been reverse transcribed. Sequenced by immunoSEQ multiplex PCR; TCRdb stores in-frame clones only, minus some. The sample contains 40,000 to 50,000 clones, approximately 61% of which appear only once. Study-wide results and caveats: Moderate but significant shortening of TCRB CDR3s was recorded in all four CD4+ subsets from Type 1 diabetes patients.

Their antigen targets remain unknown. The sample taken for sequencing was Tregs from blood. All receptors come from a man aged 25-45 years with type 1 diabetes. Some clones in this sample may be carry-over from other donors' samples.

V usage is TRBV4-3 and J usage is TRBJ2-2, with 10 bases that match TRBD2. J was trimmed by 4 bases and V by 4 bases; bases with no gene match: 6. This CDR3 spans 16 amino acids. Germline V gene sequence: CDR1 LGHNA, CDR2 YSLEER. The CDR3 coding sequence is TGCGCCAGCAGCCGGGACAGCGGGGGGGCCACCGGGGAGCTGTTTTTT. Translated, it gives CASSRDSGGATGELFF.

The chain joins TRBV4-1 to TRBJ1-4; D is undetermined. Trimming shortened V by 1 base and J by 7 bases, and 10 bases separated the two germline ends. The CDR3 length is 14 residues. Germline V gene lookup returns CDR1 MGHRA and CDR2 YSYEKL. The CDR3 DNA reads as TGCGCCAGCAGCCAAGGGTTTACCAGTGAAAAACTGTTTTTT. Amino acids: CASSQGFTSEKLFF.

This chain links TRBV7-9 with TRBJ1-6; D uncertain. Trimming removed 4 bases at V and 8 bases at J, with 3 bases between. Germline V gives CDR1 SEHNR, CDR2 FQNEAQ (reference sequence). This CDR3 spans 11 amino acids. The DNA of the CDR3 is TGTGCCAGCAGCTCGGATTCACCCCTCCACTTT. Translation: CASSSDSPLHF.

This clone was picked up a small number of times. The CDR3 bases are TGTGCCAGCAGTGAACTACAGGGGAGCACTGAAGCTTTCTTT. Amino acid sequence: CASSELQGSTEAFF. The chain employs TRBV6-1 and TRBJ1-1; TRBD1 matches at 7 bases. Germline V gene data show CDR1 as MNHNS and CDR2 as SASEGT. With V trimmed by 2 bases and J by 4 bases, 4 bases remained unmatched. The CDR3 has 14 residues.

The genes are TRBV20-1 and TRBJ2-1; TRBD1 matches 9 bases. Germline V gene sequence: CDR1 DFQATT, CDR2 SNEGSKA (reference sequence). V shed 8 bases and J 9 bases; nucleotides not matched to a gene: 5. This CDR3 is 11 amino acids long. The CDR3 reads CSSGTGFEQFF. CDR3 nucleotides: TGCAGTTCCGGGACAGGGTTTGAGCAGTTCTTC.

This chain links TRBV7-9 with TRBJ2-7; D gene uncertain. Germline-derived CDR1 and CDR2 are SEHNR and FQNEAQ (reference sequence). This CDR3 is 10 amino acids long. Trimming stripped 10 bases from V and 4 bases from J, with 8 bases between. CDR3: CATSKYEQYF. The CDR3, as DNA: TGTGCCACCTCTAAGTACGAGCAGTACTTC.

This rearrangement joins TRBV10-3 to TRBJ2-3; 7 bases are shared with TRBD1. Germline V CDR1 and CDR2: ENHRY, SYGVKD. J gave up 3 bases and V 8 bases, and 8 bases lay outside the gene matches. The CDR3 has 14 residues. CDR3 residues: CAIGRQGGTDTQYF. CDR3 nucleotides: TGTGCCATCGGAAGACAGGGTGGGACAGATACGCAGTATTTT.

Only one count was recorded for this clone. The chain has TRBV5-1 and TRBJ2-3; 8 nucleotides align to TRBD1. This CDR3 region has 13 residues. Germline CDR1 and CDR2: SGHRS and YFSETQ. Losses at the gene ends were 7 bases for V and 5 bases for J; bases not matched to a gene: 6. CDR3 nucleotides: TGCGCCAGCGGGGACAGGCAGGAAGATACGCAGTATTTT. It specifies CASGDRQEDTQYF. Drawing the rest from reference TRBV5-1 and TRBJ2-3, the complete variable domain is KAGVTQTPRYLIKTRGQQVTLSCSPISGHRSVSWYQQTPGQGLQFLFEYFSETQRNKGNFPGRFSGRQFSNSRSEMNVSTLELGDSALYLCASGDRQEDTQYFGPGTRLTVL.

CDR3 coding DNA: TGTGCCAGCAGCGCGTCTCGCGGACAGACTAACTATGGCTACACCTTC. Residues: CASSASRGQTNYGYTF. The chain employs TRBV7-2 and TRBJ1-2; D perhaps matches TRBD1 (6 bases). This CDR3 has 16 amino acids. V gave up 5 bases and J gave up 0 bases, with 16 bases separating them. The germline gives CDR1 SGHTA, CDR2 FQGNSA.

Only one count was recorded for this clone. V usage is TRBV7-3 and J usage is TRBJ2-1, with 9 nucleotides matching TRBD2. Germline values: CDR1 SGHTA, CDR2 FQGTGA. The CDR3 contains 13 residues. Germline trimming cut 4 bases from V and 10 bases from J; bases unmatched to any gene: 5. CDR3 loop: CASSSRLAGEQFF. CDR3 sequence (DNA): TGTGCCAGCAGCTCACGTCTAGCGGGAGAGCAGTTCTTC.

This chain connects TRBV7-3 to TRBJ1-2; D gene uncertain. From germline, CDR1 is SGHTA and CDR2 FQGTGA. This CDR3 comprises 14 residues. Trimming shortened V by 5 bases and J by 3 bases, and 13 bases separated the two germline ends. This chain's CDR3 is CASSPRRGDYGYTF. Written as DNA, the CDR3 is TGTGCCAGCAGCCCACGGCGGGGTGACTATGGCTACACCTTC.

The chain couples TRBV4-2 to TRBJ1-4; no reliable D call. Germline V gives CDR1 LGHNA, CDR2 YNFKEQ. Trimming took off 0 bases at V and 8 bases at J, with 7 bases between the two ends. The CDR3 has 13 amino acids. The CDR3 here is CASSQDLGEKLFF. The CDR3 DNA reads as TGTGCCAGCAGCCAAGATCTAGGCGAAAAACTGTTTTTT.

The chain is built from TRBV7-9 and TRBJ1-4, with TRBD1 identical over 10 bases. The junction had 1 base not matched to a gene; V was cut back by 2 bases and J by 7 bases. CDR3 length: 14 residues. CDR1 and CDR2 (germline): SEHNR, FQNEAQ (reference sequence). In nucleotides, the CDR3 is TGTGCCAGCAGCTTAAGGACAGGGGGTGAAAAACTGTTTTTT. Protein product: CASSLRTGGEKLFF.

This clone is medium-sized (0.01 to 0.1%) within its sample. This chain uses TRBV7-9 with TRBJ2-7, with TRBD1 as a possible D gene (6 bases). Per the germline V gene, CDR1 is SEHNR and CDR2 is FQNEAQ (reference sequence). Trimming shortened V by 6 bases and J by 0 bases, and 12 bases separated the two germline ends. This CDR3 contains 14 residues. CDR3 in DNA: TGTGCCAGCAGACCTCAGGGGAGCTCCTACGAGCAGTACTTC. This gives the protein CASRPQGSSYEQYF.

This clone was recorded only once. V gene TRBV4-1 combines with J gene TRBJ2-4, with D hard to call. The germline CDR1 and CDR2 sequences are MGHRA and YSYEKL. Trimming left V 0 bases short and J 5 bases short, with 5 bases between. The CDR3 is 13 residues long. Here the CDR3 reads CASSQETQNIQYF. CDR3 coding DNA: TGCGCCAGCAGCCAAGAAACTCAAAACATTCAGTACTTC.

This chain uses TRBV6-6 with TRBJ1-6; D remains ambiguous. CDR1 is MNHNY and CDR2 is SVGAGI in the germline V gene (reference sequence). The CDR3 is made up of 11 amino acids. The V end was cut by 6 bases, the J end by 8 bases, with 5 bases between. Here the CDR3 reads CASSRDSPLHF. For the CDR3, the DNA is TGTGCCAGCAGCCGAGATTCACCCCTCCACTTT.

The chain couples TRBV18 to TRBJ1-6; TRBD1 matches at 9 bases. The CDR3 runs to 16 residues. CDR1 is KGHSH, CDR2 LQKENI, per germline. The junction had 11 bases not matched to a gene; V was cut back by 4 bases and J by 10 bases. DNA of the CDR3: TGTGCCAGCTCACATGGGACAGGGTCAAACCGGTCACCCCTCCACTTT. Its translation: CASSHGTGSNRSPLHF.

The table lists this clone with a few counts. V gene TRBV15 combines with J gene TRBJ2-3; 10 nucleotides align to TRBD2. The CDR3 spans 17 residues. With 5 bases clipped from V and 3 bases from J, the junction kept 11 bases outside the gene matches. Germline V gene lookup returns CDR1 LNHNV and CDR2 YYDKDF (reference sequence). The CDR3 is CATSLQHLAGVTDTQYF. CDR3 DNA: TGTGCCACCAGCCTTCAACACCTAGCGGGGGTAACAGATACGCAGTATTTT.

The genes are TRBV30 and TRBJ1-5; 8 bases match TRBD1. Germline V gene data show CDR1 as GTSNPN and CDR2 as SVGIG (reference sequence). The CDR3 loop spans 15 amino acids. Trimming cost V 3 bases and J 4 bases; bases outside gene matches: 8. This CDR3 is CAWSGQGSGNQPQHF. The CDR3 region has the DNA TGTGCCTGGAGCGGACAGGGTTCAGGGAATCAGCCCCAGCATTTT.

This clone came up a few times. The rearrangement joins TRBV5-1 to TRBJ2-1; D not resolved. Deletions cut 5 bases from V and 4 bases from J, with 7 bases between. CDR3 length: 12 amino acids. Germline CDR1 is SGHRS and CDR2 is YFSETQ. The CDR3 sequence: CASRVGYNEQFF. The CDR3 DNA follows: TGCGCCAGCAGGGTCGGGTACAATGAGCAGTTCTTC.

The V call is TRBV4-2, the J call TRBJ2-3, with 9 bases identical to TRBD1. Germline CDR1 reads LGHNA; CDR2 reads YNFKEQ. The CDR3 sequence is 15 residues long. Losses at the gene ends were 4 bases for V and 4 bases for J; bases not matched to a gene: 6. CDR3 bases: TGTGCCAGCAGCCCGGGGACAGGGAGGGCAGATACGCAGTATTTT. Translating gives CASSPGTGRADTQYF.

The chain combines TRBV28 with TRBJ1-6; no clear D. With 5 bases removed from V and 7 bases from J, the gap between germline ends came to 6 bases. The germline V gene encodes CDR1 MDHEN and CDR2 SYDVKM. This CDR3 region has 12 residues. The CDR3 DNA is TGTGCCAGCAGTACAGTGAATTCACCCCTCCACTTT. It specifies CASSTVNSPLHF.

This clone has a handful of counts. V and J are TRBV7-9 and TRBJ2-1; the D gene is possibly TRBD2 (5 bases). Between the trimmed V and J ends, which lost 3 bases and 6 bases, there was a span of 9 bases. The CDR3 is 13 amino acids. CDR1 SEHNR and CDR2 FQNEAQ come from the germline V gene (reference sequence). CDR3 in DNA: TGTGCCAGCAGCTTCCCGGGATTCAATGAGCAGTTCTTC. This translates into CASSFPGFNEQFF.

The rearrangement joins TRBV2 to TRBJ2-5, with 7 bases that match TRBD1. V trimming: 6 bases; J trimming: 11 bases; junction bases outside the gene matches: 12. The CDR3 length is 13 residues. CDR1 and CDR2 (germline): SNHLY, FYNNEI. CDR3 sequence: CASRADTGVEQYF. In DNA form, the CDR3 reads TGTGCCAGCAGAGCCGACACAGGGGTGGAGCAGTACTTC. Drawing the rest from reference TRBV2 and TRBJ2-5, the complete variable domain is EPEVTQTPSHQVTQMGQEVILRCVPISNHLYFYWYRQILGQKVEFLVSFYNNEISEKSEIFDDQFSVERPDGSNFTLKIRSTKLEDSAMYFCASRADTGVEQYFGPGTRLLVL.

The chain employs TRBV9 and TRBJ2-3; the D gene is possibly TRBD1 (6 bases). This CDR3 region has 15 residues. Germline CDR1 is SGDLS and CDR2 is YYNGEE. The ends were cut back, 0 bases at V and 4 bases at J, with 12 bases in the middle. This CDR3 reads CASSVDHRASDTQYF. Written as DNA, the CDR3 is TGTGCCAGCAGCGTAGATCACAGGGCCTCAGATACGCAGTATTTT.

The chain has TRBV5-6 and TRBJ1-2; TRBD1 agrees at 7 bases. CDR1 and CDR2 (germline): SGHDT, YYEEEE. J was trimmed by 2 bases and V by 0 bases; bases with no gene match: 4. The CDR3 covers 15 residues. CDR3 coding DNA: TGTGCCAGCAGCTTGGTAGGGGGCAGGAACTATGGCTACACCTTC. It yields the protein CASSLVGGRNYGYTF.

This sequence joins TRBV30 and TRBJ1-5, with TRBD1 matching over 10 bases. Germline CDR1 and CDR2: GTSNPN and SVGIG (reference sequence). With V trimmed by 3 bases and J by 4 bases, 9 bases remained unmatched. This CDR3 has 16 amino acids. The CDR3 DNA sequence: TGTGCCTGGAGCGAAAAGGGACAGGGGCGAAATCAGCCCCAGCATTTT. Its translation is CAWSEKGQGRNQPQHF.

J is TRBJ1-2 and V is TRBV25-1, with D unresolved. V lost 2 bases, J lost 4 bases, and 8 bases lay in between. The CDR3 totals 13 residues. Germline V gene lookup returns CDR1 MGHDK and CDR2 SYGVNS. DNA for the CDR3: TGTGCCAGCAGTGAAACAGCCTTCTATGGCTACACCTTC. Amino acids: CASSETAFYGYTF.

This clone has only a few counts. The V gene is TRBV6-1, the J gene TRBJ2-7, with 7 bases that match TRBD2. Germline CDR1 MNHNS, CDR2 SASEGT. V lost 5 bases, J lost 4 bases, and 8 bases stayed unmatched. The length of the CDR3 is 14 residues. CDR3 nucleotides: TGTGCCAGCAGTAGGGACGGGACTATTTACGAGCAGTACTTC. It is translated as CASSRDGTIYEQYF.

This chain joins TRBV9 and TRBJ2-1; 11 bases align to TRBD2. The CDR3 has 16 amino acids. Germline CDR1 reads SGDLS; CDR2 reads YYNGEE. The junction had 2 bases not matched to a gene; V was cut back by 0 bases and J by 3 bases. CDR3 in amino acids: CASSVELAGVYNEQFF. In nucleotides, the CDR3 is TGTGCCAGCAGCGTAGAACTAGCGGGAGTCTACAATGAGCAGTTCTTC.

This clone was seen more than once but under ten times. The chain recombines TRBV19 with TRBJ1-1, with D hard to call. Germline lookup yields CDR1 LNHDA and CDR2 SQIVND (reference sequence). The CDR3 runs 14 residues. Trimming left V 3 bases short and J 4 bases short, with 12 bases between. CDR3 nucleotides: TGTGCCAGTAGTATCGGGGAGTGGGGCACTGAAGCTTTCTTT. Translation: CASSIGEWGTEAFF.